This T cell receptor beta chain was sequenced for a study of identical twins. Study results and limitations: High-abundance cord blood beta clonotypes had fewer insertions; memory repertoires showed none.

Carrying unique molecular identifiers, the cDNA also gained a universal primer site through template switching. Each CDR3 protein is one row after TCRdb ran MiXCR on the 5' RACE reads. Of about 220,000 distinct CDR3 sequences in the sample, approximately 9% are singletons; the top ten hold 5% to 6.5%. In this sample, this clonotype turned up a few times. Its target is not known. The V gene's germline CDR1 is SNHLY and CDR2 FYNNEI. This CDR3 is built from 14 residues. The trim removed 2 bases at V and 3 bases at J, leaving 3 bases unmatched. The material sequenced was memory (CD45RO+) T cells sorted from blood. The chain couples TRBV2 to TRBJ1-1, with 7 bases lining up with TRBD1. This receptor was taken from a woman aged 18-29 years in good health. This CDR3 is CASSEQGGDTEAFF. The CDR3, as DNA: TGTGCCAGCAGTGAACAGGGGGGAGACACTGAAGCTTTCTTT.